This T cell receptor beta chain is from a study of blood T cell repertoires in COVID-19. In the authors' workflow: Amplification of reference gene primers was used by the study to estimate nucleated cell counts. Using immunoSEQ multiplex PCR, the repertoire was profiled, and TCRdb retains in-frame clones only, with some absent. Clone size and the V and J calls come from that table; the DNA yielded D and trimming. This sample has 250,000 or so clones, with 84% found just once. The CDR3 loop spans 13 amino acids. V shed 10 bases and J shed 5 bases, with 17 bases lying between them. CDR1 and CDR2 (germline): MRHNA, SNTAGT.

The sample was PBMCs or T cells enriched from blood (not recorded which). The J gene is TRBJ1-1, the V gene TRBV6-4; no clear D gene. This sequence was found in a man over 45 who had recovered from COVID-19. CDR3 residues: CATSAEAWTEAFF. Written as DNA, the CDR3 is TGTGCCACTTCGGCCGAGGCCTGGACTGAAGCTTTCTTT.